The 10 T cell receptor beta chains below all came from one sample that was sequenced in a study of T cell changes during pregnancy in multiple sclerosis. Clones were sequenced by immunoSEQ multiplex PCR, and TCRdb holds only the in-frame ones, with some missing. The sample carries 90,000 to 100,000 clones, 92% recorded once. The sequences come from peripheral blood, collected in the first trimester of pregnancy. The receptors were gathered from a female donor with multiple sclerosis, enrolled in a pregnancy study.

The V gene is TRBV11-2, the J gene TRBJ2-5; 9 bases are shared with TRBD2. Germline V gene lookup returns CDR1 SGHAT and CDR2 FQNNGV. The CDR3 has 15 amino acids. Trimming removed 5 bases from V and 6 bases from J; junction bases left unmatched: 10. The CDR3 region has the DNA TGTGCCAGCAGCCCAGGGACTAGCCGCCGTCAGACCCAGTACTTC. It yields the protein CASSPGTSRRQTQYF.

This clone showed up just a few times. CDR3 sequence: CASSLRGDYTDTQYF. The CDR3, as DNA: TGCGCCAGCAGCTTGCGAGGAGACTACACAGATACGCAGTATTTT. The chain recombines TRBV5-1 with TRBJ2-3, with D perhaps matching TRBD2 (5 bases). The V end was cut by 1 base, the J end by 2 bases, with 11 bases between. This CDR3 contains 15 residues. CDR1 is SGHRS, CDR2 YFSETQ, per germline.

The count of this clone is one. The rearrangement links TRBV19 to TRBJ1-1; 7 bases line up with TRBD1. CDR1 is LNHDA and CDR2 is SQIVND in the germline V gene (reference sequence). With 11 bases clipped from V and 1 base from J, the junction kept 4 bases outside the gene matches. The CDR3 length is 12 residues. CDR3 in amino acids: CAGQGENTEAFF. In DNA form, the CDR3 reads TGTGCCGGGCAGGGGGAGAACACTGAAGCTTTCTTT. Combining the CDR3 with reference TRBV19 and TRBJ1-1 gives the whole variable domain DGGITQSPKYLFRKEGQNVTLSCEQNLNHDAMYWYRQDPGQGLRLIYYSQIVNDFQKGDIAEGYSVSREKKESFPLTVTSAQKNPTAFYLCAGQGENTEAFFGQGTRLTVV.

The chain employs TRBV30 and TRBJ2-1; 11 bases align to TRBD2. This CDR3 is built from 14 residues. The germline gives CDR1 GTSNPN, CDR2 SVGIG (reference sequence). The V and J ends lost 5 bases and 7 bases, in that order; junction bases with no gene match: 7. CDR3 region: CAWETSGIGNEQFF. CDR3 in DNA: TGTGCCTGGGAGACTAGCGGGATAGGTAATGAGCAGTTCTTC.

This clone appeared a single time. The chain uses TRBV11-2 and TRBJ2-7; 10 positions agree with TRBD2. The CDR3 covers 15 residues. Trimming removed 5 bases from V and 4 bases from J; junction bases left unmatched: 8. Germline CDR1 SGHAT, CDR2 FQNNGV. The CDR3 reads CASSRASGRDYEQYF. CDR3 sequence (DNA): TGTGCCAGCAGCCGAGCTAGCGGGAGAGATTACGAGCAGTACTTC. Supplemented by reference TRBV11-2 and TRBJ2-7, the full variable domain reads EAGVAQSPRYKIIEKRQSVAFWCNPISGHATLYWYQQILGQGPKLLIQFQNNGVVDDSQLPKDRFSAERLKGVDSTLKIQPAKLEDSAVYLCASSRASGRDYEQYFGPGTRLTVT.

This clone was counted a single time. V and J are TRBV7-8 and TRBJ1-1; the match to TRBD1 covers 8 bases. This CDR3 region has 20 residues. Germline CDR1 is SGHVS and CDR2 is FQNEAQ. J was trimmed by 2 bases and V by 6 bases; bases with no gene match: 23. The CDR3 region is CASSQPGQVVFVLANTEAFF. In nucleotides, the CDR3 is TGTGCCAGCAGTCAGCCGGGACAGGTTGTTTTTGTCTTAGCTAACACTGAAGCTTTCTTT.

The rearrangement links TRBV10-2 to TRBJ1-2; 10 bases fit TRBD1. CDR1 and CDR2 from the germline V gene are WSHSY and SAAADI. The CDR3 runs 13 residues. J gave up 6 bases and V 2 bases, and 0 bases lay outside the gene matches. The CDR3, as DNA: TGCGCCAGCAGTGAGGGGACAGGGGATGGCTACACCTTC. Amino acid sequence: CASSEGTGDGYTF.

The V call is TRBV19, the J call TRBJ1-4, with 7 bases identical to TRBD1. Trimming took 5 bases from V and 3 from J; bases not matched to a gene: 6. The CDR3 is 15 amino acids. Germline V gene lookup returns CDR1 LNHDA and CDR2 SQIVND (reference sequence). The CDR3 here is CASSDRAAANEKLFF. Written as DNA, the CDR3 is TGTGCCAGTAGTGACAGGGCGGCGGCTAATGAAAAACTGTTTTTT.

The chain uses TRBV5-8 and TRBJ1-2; 8 bases match TRBD1. J lost 0 bases, V lost 4 bases, and 8 bases had no gene match. The CDR3 is 16 amino acids. CDR1 SGHTS and CDR2 YDEGEE come from the germline V gene. CDR3 DNA sequence: TGTGCCAGCAGCCCTAGGTGGGGACAGGCTAACTATGGCTACACCTTC. This gives the protein CASSPRWGQANYGYTF.

The chain couples TRBV27 to TRBJ2-7, with TRBD2 matching 13 bases. V shed 4 bases, J shed 7 bases, and the junction held 7 bases outside the gene matches. Per germline, CDR1 MNHEY and CDR2 SMNVEV (reference sequence). This CDR3 is built from 15 residues. The CDR3 DNA is TGTGCCAGCAGTTCATTACTAGCGGGAGGGCTTGAGCAGTACTTC. It encodes CASSSLLAGGLEQYF.